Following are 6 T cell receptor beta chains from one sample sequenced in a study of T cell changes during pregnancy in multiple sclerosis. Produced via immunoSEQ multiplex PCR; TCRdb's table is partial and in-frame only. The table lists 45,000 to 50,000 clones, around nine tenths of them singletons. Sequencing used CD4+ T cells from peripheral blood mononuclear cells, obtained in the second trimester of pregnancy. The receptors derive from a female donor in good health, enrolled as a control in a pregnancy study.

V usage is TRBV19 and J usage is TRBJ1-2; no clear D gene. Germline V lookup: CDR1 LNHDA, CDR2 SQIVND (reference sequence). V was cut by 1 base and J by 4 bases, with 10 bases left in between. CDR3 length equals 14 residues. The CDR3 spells CASSIGHSTYGYTF. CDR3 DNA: TGTGCCAGTAGTATAGGGCACAGCACCTATGGCTACACCTTC.

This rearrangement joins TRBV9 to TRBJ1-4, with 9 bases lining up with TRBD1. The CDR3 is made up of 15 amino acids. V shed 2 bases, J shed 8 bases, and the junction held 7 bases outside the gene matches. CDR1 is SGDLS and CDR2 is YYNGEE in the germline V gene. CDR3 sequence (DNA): TGTGCCAGCAGCGTTCAGGACAGGGGAAGGGAAAAACTGTTTTTT. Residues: CASSVQDRGREKLFF.

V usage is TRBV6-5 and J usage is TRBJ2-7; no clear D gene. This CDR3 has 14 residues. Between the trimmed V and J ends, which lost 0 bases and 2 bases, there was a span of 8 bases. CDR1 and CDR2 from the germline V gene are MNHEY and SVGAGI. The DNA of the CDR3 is TGTGCCAGCAGTTACTCAGTGCGGACCTACGAGCAGTACTTC. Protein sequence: CASSYSVRTYEQYF.

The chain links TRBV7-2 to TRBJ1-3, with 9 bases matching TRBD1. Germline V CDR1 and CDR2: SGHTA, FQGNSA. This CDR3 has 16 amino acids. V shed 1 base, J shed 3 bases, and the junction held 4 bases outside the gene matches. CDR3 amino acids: CASSLGGQGGGNTIYF. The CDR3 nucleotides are TGTGCCAGCAGCTTAGGGGGACAGGGAGGTGGAAACACCATATATTTT.

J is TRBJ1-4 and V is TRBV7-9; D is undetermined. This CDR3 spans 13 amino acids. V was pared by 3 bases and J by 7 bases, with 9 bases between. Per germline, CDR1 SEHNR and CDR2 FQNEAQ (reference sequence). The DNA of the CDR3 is TGTGCCAGCAGCTTGTCTCGGAGTGAAAAACTGTTTTTT. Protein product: CASSLSRSEKLFF.

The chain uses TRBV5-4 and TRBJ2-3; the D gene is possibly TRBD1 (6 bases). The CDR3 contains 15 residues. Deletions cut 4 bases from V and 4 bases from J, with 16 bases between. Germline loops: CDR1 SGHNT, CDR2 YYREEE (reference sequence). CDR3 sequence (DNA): TGTGCCAGCAGCAAAAATACAGGGCAACCAGATACGCAGTATTTT. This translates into CASSKNTGQPDTQYF.